One and the same sample provided the 10 T cell receptor beta chains below, sequenced in a study of blood T cell repertoires in COVID-19. Using immunoSEQ multiplex PCR, the repertoire was profiled, and TCRdb retains in-frame clones only, with some absent. The data contain about 150,000 clones, about 87% of them seen just once; the ten biggest clones take up 8.6%. The sample was peripheral blood. All receptors come from a woman aged 50 to 60 with active or convalescent COVID-19.

The gene calls are TRBV2 and TRBJ1-5; 9 positions agree with TRBD1. The CDR3 is 15 amino acids. J was trimmed by 7 bases and V by 4 bases; bases with no gene match: 8. The germline V gene encodes CDR1 SNHLY and CDR2 FYNNEI. CDR3 in amino acids: CASSVTGGAGQPQHF. CDR3 nucleotides: TGTGCCAGCAGTGTAACAGGGGGCGCGGGGCAGCCCCAGCATTTT. The entire variable domain, with the rest obtained from reference TRBV2 and TRBJ1-5, is as follows: EPEVTQTPSHQVTQMGQEVILRCVPISNHLYFYWYRQILGQKVEFLVSFYNNEISEKSEIFDDQFSVERPDGSNFTLKIRSTKLEDSAMYFCASSVTGGAGQPQHFGDGTRLSIL.

The genes are TRBV5-5 and TRBJ2-7, with D perhaps matching TRBD2 (5 bases). V dropped 0 bases and J dropped 1 base, with 8 bases sitting between them. Germline V gene data show CDR1 as SGHKS and CDR2 as YYEKEE (reference sequence). The CDR3 is 14 amino acids. The CDR3 coding sequence is TGTGCCAGCAGCTTGGCCGCGGGTTCCTACGAGCAGTACTTC. Protein product: CASSLAAGSYEQYF.

V usage is TRBV7-3 and J usage is TRBJ2-7; 10 bases align to TRBD2. This CDR3 has 17 residues. From germline, CDR1 is SGHTA and CDR2 FQGTGA. V was pared by 7 bases and J by 4 bases, with 16 bases of the junction left unmatched. The CDR3 region has the DNA TGTGCCAGCATTTGGGGACTCATAACTAGCGGGATATACGAGCAGTACTTC. It specifies CASIWGLITSGIYEQYF.

The chain combines TRBV18 with TRBJ1-5; TRBD1 matches 7 bases. There are 16 residues in the CDR3. V gave up 2 bases and J gave up 2 bases; unmatched junction bases: 6. Germline CDR1 reads KGHSH; CDR2 reads LQKENI. CDR3 residues: CASSPGQASGNQPQHF. In nucleotides, the CDR3 is TGTGCCAGCTCACCAGGACAGGCGAGCGGCAATCAGCCCCAGCATTTT. Variable domain in full (rest from reference TRBV18 and TRBJ1-5): NAGVMQNPRHLVRRRGQEARLRCSPMKGHSHVYWYRQLPEEGLKFMVYLQKENIIDESGMPKERFSAEFPKEGPSILRIQQVVRGDSAAYFCASSPGQASGNQPQHFGDGTRLSIL.

The chain joins TRBV5-1 to TRBJ1-2; the D is unclear. Germline CDR1 and CDR2: SGHRS and YFSETQ. This CDR3 is 14 amino acids long. Trimming stripped 0 bases from V and 0 bases from J, with 6 bases between. CDR3 amino acids: CASSLEPANYGYTF. CDR3 in DNA: TGCGCCAGCAGCTTGGAACCAGCTAACTATGGCTACACCTTC.

The chain carries TRBV6-6 and TRBJ2-3, with 8 bases that match TRBD2. J was trimmed by 2 bases and V by 3 bases; bases with no gene match: 7. Germline CDR1 MNHNY, CDR2 SVGAGI (reference sequence). This CDR3 is 16 amino acids long. In DNA, the CDR3 is TGTGCCAGCAGTTATCTTAGCGGGGAGGTCACAGATACGCAGTATTTT. Its translation is CASSYLSGEVTDTQYF.

The chain carries TRBV15 and TRBJ2-5; maybe TRBD2 (5 bases). V was shortened by 0 bases and J by 5 bases, with 16 bases between the two germline ends. Germline-derived CDR1 and CDR2 are LNHNV and YYDKDF (reference sequence). This CDR3 comprises 16 residues. This chain's CDR3 is CATSREGRGPGETQYF. The CDR3 nucleotides are TGTGCCACCAGCAGAGAGGGAAGAGGTCCGGGGGAGACCCAGTACTTC.

The table lists this clone with a count of one. The chain is built from TRBV2 and TRBJ2-7, with TRBD1 as a possible D gene (6 bases). V was clipped by 2 bases and J by 6 bases, with 14 bases between them. From germline, CDR1 is SNHLY and CDR2 FYNNEI. The CDR3 is 14 residues long. CDR3 amino acids: CASSETGWPVEQYF. The CDR3 bases are TGTGCCAGCAGTGAAACAGGGTGGCCGGTCGAGCAGTACTTC. Filled out from reference TRBV2 and TRBJ2-7, the complete variable domain reads EPEVTQTPSHQVTQMGQEVILRCVPISNHLYFYWYRQILGQKVEFLVSFYNNEISEKSEIFDDQFSVERPDGSNFTLKIRSTKLEDSAMYFCASSETGWPVEQYFGPGTRLTVT.

The chain combines TRBV24-1 with TRBJ2-3; 9 bases map to TRBD2. Germline V gives CDR1 KGHDR, CDR2 SFDVKD. J lost 4 bases, V lost 10 bases, and 8 bases had no gene match. This CDR3 spans 14 amino acids. CDR3 sequence (DNA): TGTGCCACTAATAGCGGGAGAGACTCAGATACGCAGTATTTT. Its translation is CATNSGRDSDTQYF.

This chain uses TRBV19 with TRBJ1-5, with a tentative D call TRBD1 (6 bases). The CDR3 loop spans 14 amino acids. The germline CDR1 and CDR2 sequences are LNHDA and SQIVND (reference sequence). With 7 bases removed from V and 0 bases from J, the gap between germline ends came to 10 bases. DNA of the CDR3: TGTGCCAGTATACAGGGCCATAGCAATCAGCCCCAGCATTTT. It codes for CASIQGHSNQPQHF.